A single sample is the source of the 9 T cell receptor beta chains below, sequenced in a study of Graves' ophthalmopathy and Graves' hyperthyroidism. Scientists amplified the TCR beta CDR3 regions from RNA transcripts. The first-round RT-PCR employed HTBI primers together with the Qiagen OneStep RT-PCR kit. A multiplex PCR was then performed as the second round. A single record per CDR3 protein comes from TCRdb applying MiXCR to the multiplex PCR reads. The sample yields about 550,000 distinct CDR3 sequences, approximately 35% seen once. The specimen sequenced was peripheral blood or thyroid tissue (not recorded which). These receptors were taken from an adult man with Graves' hyperthyroidism.

The chain recombines TRBV24-1 with TRBJ2-5; 7 positions agree with TRBD1. Germline values: CDR1 KGHDR, CDR2 SFDVKD. This CDR3 region has 15 residues. The junction had 6 bases not matched to a gene; V was cut back by 5 bases and J by 1 base. The CDR3 is CATSAYRGTQETQYF. CDR3 coding DNA: TGTGCCACCAGTGCTTACAGGGGAACCCAAGAGACCCAGTACTTC.

This clonotype showed up many times. Sequence at one end of the junction differs from germline and may be a read error. V gene TRBV12-3 or TRBV12-4 combines with J gene TRBJ1-1; D is possibly TRBD1 (5 bases). This CDR3 spans 14 amino acids. Written as DNA, the CDR3 is TGTGCCAGCAGCTTAGCGCAGGGGAACACTGAAGCTTTCTTT. It is translated as CASSLAQGNTEAFF.

The sample holds many counts of this clonotype. V is TRBV5-6 and J is TRBJ1-1; 8 positions agree with TRBD1. The CDR3 sequence is 15 residues long. Germline-derived CDR1 and CDR2 are SGHDT and YYEEEE. V shed 0 bases and J 10 bases; nucleotides not matched to a gene: 11. In DNA, the CDR3 is TGTGCCAGCAGCTTGGCCCAAGTGACAGGGGTATCAGCTTTCTTT. Its translation is CASSLAQVTGVSAFF.

This clonotype has only a few counts. The chain carries TRBV19 and TRBJ2-2, with 7 bases aligning to TRBD2. Germline-derived CDR1 and CDR2 are LNHDA and SQIVND (reference sequence). V shed 5 bases, J shed 7 bases, and the junction held 16 bases outside the gene matches. CDR3 length equals 17 residues. The CDR3 loop reads CASSVQTSRRSGGELFF. In DNA form, the CDR3 reads TGTGCCAGTAGTGTCCAGACTAGCCGGAGGTCGGGCGGGGAGCTGTTTTTT.

This clonotype has only a few counts. The chain has TRBV19 and TRBJ1-2; 8 nucleotides match TRBD1. The germline V gene has CDR1 LNHDA and CDR2 SQIVND (reference sequence). This CDR3 region has 15 residues. J was trimmed by 8 bases and V by 3 bases; bases with no gene match: 11. CDR3 loop: CASSIQGAPSLGYTF. The CDR3 coding sequence is TGTGCCAGTAGTATCCAGGGGGCCCCGTCGTTGGGCTACACCTTC.

Concerning this clonotype itself: At one end, the junction sequence differs from germline, possibly due to a read error. The chain joins TRBV2 to TRBJ1-3; possibly TRBD1 for D (6 bases). The CDR3 is 9 amino acids. Germline CDR1 SNHLY, CDR2 FYNNEI. The CDR3 bases are TGTGCCAGCAGTGACAGGGGCGGGTTT. Translated: CASSDRGGF.

The J gene is TRBJ2-6, the V gene TRBV5-4, with 11 positions matching TRBD1. Per the germline V gene, CDR1 is SGHNT and CDR2 is YYREEE (reference sequence). The CDR3 contains 16 residues. V lost 6 bases to trimming and J lost 4 bases; unmatched junction nucleotides: 6. The CDR3 region is CASTGTGGTGANVLTF. Here the CDR3 DNA reads TGTGCCAGCACCGGGACAGGGGGGACAGGGGCCAACGTCCTGACTTTC.

The chain couples TRBV29-1 to TRBJ2-5; the D gene is possibly TRBD2 (6 bases). Germline V gene data show CDR1 as SQVTM and CDR2 as ANQGSEA. Trimming took off 4 bases at V and 1 base at J, with 13 bases between the two ends. This CDR3 has 14 residues. The CDR3, as DNA: TGCAGCGTTGCTCGACTAGACAGCCAAGAGACCCAGTACTTC. Its translation: CSVARLDSQETQYF.

The chain couples TRBV29-1 to TRBJ1-4; unclear D gene. CDR1 and CDR2 (germline): SQVTM, ANQGSEA. Trimming cost V 7 bases and J 8 bases, with 14 bases left between them. The CDR3 sequence is 12 residues long. The CDR3 loop is CSAGHPREKLFF. For the CDR3, the DNA is TGCAGCGCTGGGCACCCAAGGGAAAAACTGTTTTTT.